In its sample, the clone carrying this T cell receptor (beta chain) was seen a few times. Its specificity is unknown. Germline assignment: CDR1 SEHNR and CDR2 FQNEAQ (reference sequence). V was pared by 5 bases and J by 1 base, with 16 bases between. CDR3 size: 16 residues. Every isolated RNA sample was fully reverse transcribed, so sequencing captured expressed TCRB transcripts. Clones were sequenced by immunoSEQ multiplex PCR, and TCRdb holds only the in-frame ones, with some missing. The table shows some 700,000 clones, with about an eighth occurring only once. The data derive from a study of beta chain features in type 1 diabetes. The study's findings and limits: Across all four CD4+ subsets, people with type 1 diabetes showed modestly shorter TCRB CDR3s.

The sequence was obtained from a young man with type 1 diabetes. This chain uses TRBV7-9 with TRBJ2-3; D may correspond to TRBD1 or TRBD2 (5 bases each). What was sequenced was naive CD4+ T cells from blood. The CDR3 DNA reads TGTGCCAGCAGCCCCCCCTTAGGGGACGGCACAGATACGCAGTATTTT. As protein: CASSPPLGDGTDTQYF.